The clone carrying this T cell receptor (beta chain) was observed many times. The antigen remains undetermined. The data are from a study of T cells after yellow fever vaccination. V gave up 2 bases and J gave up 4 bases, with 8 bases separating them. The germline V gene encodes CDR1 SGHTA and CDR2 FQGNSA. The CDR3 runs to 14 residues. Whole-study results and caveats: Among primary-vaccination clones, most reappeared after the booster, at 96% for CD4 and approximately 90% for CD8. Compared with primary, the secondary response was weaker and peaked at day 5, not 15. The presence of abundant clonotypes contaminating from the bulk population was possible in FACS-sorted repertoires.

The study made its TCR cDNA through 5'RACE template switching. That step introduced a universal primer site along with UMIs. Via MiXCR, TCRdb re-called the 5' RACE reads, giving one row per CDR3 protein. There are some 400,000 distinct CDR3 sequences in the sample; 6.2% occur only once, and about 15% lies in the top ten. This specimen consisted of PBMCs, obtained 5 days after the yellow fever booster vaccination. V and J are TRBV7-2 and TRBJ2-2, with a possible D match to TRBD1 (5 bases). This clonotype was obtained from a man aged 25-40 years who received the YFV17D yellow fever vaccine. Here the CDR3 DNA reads TGTGCCAGCAGCTTACAGGGTTTCACCGGGGAGCTGTTTTTT. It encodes CASSLQGFTGELFF.